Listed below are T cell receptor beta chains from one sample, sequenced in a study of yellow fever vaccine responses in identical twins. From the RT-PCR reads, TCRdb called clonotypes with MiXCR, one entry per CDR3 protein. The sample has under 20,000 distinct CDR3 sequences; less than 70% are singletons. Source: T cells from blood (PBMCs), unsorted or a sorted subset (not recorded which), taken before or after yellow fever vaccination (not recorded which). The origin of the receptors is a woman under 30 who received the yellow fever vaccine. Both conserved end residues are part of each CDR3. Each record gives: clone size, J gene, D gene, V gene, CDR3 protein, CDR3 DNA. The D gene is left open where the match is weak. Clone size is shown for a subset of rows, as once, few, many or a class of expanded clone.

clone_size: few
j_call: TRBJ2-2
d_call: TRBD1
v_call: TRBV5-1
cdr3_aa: CASSPRQGYTGELFF
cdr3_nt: TGCGCCAGCAGCCCCAGACAGGGTTACACCGGGGAGCTGTTTTTT

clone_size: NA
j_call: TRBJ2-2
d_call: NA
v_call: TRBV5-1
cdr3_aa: CASSRESAGELFF
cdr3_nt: TGCGCCAGCTCACGAGAGAGCGCCGGGGAGCTGTTTTTT

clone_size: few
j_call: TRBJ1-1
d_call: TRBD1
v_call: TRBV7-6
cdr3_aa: CASAPGQGTEAFF
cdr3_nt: TGTGCCAGCGCCCCGGGACAGGGCACTGAAGCTTTCTTT

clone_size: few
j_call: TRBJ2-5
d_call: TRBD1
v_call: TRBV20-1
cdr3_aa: CSATGGAETQYF
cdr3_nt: TGCAGTGCCACAGGGGGAGCAGAGACCCAGTACTTC

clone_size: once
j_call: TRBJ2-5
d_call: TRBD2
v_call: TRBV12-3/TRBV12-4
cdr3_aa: CASSPGLVVGGETQYF
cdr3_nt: TGTGCCAGCAGTCCTGGCCTTGTGGTCGGGGGGGAGACCCAGTACTTC

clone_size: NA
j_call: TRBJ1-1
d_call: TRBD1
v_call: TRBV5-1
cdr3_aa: CASGTSGTGYIAFF
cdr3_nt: TGCGCCAGCGGGACATCCGGGACAGGGTACATAGCTTTCTTT

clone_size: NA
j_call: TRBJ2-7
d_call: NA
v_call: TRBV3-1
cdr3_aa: CASSQSPLLSYEQYF
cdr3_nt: TGTGCCAGCAGCCAAAGTCCTCTCCTCTCCTACGAGCAGTACTTC

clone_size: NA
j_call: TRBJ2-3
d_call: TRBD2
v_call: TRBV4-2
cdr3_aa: CASSQEIVLAGTTDTQYF
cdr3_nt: TGTGCCAGCAGCCAAGAAATAGTGCTAGCGGGGACCACAGATACGCAGTATTTT

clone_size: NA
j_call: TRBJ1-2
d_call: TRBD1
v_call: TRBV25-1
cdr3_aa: CASSTPTGRIVIYTF
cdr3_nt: TGTGCCAGCAGTACTCCGACAGGGAGGATAGTGATCTACACCTTC

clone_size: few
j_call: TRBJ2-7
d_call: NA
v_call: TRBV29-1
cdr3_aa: CSAGTFYEQYF
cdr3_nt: TGCAGCGCCGGGACATTCTACGAGCAGTACTTC

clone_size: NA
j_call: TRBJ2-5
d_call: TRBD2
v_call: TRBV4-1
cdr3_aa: CASSQGGVRETQYF
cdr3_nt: TGCGCCAGCAGCCAGGGGGGGGTCCGAGAGACCCAGTACTTC

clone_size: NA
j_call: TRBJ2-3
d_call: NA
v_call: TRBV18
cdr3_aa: CASSPPSRSRTDTQYF
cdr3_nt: TGTGCCAGCTCACCACCATCCAGGTCTCGCACAGATACGCAGTATTTT

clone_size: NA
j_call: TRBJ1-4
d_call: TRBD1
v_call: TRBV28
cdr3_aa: CASKGQGGEKLFF
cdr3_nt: TGTGCCAGCAAGGGACAGGGAGGAGAAAAACTGTTTTTT

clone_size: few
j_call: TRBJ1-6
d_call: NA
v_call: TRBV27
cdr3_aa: CASSLLTGGESPLHF
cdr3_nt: TGTGCCAGCAGTTTATTGACGGGAGGGGAGTCACCCCTCCACTTT

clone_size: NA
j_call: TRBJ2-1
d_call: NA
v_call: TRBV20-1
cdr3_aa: CSAEAELYNEQFF
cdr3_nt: TGCAGTGCTGAGGCGGAGCTCTACAATGAGCAGTTCTTC

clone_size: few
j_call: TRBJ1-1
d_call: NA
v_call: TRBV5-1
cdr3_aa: CASSFRGWDTEAFF
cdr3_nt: TGCGCCAGCAGCTTTCGGGGATGGGACACTGAAGCTTTCTTT

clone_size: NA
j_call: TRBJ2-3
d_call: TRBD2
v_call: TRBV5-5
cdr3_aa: CASSLGLAGLTDTQYF
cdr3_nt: TGTGCCAGCAGCTTGGGGCTAGCGGGGCTCACAGATACGCAGTATTTT

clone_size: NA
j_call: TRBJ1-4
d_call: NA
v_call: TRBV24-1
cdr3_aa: CATSDSGSGEKLFF
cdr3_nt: TGTGCCACCAGTGATTCTGGATCGGGGGAAAAACTGTTTTTT

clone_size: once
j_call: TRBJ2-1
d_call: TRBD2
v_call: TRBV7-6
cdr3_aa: CASTRGAGANEQFF
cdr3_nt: TGTGCCAGCACCCGAGGAGCGGGAGCTAATGAGCAGTTCTTC

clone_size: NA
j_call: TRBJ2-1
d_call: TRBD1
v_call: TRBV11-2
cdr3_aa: CASSLSGQPNEQFF
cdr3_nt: TGTGCCAGCAGCCTCTCGGGACAGCCTAATGAGCAGTTCTTC

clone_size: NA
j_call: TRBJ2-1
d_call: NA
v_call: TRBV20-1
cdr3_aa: CSATAFNEQFF
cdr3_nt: TGCAGTGCCACCGCGTTCAATGAGCAGTTCTTC

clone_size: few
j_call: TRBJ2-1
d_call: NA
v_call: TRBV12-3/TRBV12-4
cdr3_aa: CASSFYPKTGSSSYNEQFF
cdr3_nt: TGTGCCAGCAGTTTTTACCCAAAAACAGGGTCATCAAGCTACAATGAGCAGTTCTTC

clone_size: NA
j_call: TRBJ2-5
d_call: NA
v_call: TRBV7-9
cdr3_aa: CASSSVGPRETQYF
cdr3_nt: TGTGCCAGCAGCTCCGTCGGCCCCAGAGAGACCCAGTACTTC

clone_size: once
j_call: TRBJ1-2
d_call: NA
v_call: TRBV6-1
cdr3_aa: CASWTVNYGYTF
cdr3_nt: TGTGCCTCATGGACGGTTAACTATGGCTACACCTTC

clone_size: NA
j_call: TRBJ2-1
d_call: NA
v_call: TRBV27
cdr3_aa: CASSLSATYNEQFF
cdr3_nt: TGTGCCAGCAGTTTATCCGCGACTTACAATGAGCAGTTCTTC

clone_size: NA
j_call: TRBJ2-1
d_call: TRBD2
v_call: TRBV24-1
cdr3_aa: CATSDPFSGRGYNEQFF
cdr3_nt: TGTGCCACCAGTGACCCCTTTAGCGGGAGAGGTTACAATGAGCAGTTCTTC

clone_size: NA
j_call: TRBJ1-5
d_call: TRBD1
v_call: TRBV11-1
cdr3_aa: CASSHSLDRGDGQPQHF
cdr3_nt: TGTGCCAGCAGCCATAGCCTTGACAGGGGAGATGGTCAGCCCCAGCATTTT

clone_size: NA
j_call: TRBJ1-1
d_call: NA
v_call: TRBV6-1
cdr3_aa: CASSEGFGEAFF
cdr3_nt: TGTGCCAGCAGTGAAGGTTTTGGTGAAGCTTTCTTT

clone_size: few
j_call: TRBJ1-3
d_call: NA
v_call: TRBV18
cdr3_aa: CASSLREIPGNTIYF
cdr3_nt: TGTGCCAGCTCGCTCCGGGAGATACCTGGAAACACCATATATTTT

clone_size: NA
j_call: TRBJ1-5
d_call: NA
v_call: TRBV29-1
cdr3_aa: CSVGQLNQPQHF
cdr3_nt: TGCAGCGTTGGACAGCTCAATCAGCCCCAGCATTTT

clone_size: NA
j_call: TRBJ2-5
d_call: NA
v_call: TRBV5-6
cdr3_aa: CASSLGTTTQYF
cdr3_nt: TGTGCCAGCAGCTTGGGGACCACGACCCAGTACTTC

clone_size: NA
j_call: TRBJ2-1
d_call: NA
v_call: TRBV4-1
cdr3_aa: CASSQEGYSYNEQFF
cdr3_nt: TGCGCCAGCAGCCAAGAAGGGTATTCCTACAATGAGCAGTTCTTC

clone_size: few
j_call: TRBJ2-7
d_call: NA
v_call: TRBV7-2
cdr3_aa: CASSPFSGQTTDEQYF
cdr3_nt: TGTGCCAGCAGCCCATTTTCAGGACAGACCACAGACGAGCAGTACTTC

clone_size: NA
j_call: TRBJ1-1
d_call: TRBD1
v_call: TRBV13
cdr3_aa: CASRAQGAEEAFF
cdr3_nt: TGTGCCAGCAGAGCTCAGGGGGCCGAGGAAGCTTTCTTT

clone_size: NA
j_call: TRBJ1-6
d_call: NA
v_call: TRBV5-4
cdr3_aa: CASSFGQGYSPLHF
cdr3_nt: TGTGCCAGCAGCTTTGGGCAGGGGTACTCACCCCTCCACTTT

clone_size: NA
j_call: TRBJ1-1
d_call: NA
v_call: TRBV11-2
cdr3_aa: CASSLMVGTEAFF
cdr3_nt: TGTGCCAGCAGCTTGATGGTGGGCACTGAAGCTTTCTTT

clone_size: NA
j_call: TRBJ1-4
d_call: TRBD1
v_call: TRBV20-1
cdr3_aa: CSARQGVFGEKLFF
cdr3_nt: TGCAGTGCTAGACAGGGGGTCTTTGGTGAAAAACTGTTTTTT

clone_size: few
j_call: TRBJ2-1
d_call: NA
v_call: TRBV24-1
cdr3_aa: CATSVGNEQFF
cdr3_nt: TGTGCCACCAGTGTAGGGAATGAGCAGTTCTTC

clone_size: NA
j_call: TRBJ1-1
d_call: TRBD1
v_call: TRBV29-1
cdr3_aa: CSVEWGTGAAFF
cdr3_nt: TGCAGCGTTGAATGGGGGACAGGGGCGGCTTTCTTT

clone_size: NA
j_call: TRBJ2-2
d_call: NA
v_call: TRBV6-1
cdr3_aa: CASGTASTGELFF
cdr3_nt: TGTGCCAGCGGAACTGCGAGCACCGGGGAGCTGTTTTTT

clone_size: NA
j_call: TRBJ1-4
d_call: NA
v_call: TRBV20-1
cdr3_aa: CSADTRGEKLFF
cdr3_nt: TGCAGTGCTGATACCAGGGGTGAAAAACTGTTTTTT